This is a list of T cell receptor beta chains from one sample in a study of blood T cells in healthy people across ages. TCRdb recomputed calls from the 5' RACE reads with MiXCR, one row per CDR3 protein. The sample carries some 1.7 million distinct CDR3 sequences, 28% recorded once. The specimen sequenced was blood. Source of these receptors: a woman aged 30 to 39 in good health. Each CDR3 is given with its conserved first and last residue. D genes are given only for firm matches. The size of a clone is reported for some rows only, either as once, few or many, or as a class for expanded clones.

>TRBV3-1|many|-|TRBJ1-2
TGTGCCAGCAGCCATCGGGACGGGGATGGCTACACCTTC
CASSHRDGDGYTF
>TRBV2|-|-|TRBJ2-7
TGTGCCAGCAGTCCTCTCGACGCAGCCACCTACGAGCAGTACTTC
CASSPLDAATYEQYF
>TRBV29-1|many|-|TRBJ1-2
TGCAGCGTTGCTTCAGGAGCGAGTGGCTACACCTTC
CSVASGASGYTF
>TRBV29-1|many|TRBD1|TRBJ1-2
TGCAGCGGGACAGGGGAAAATGATGGCTACACCTTC
CSGTGENDGYTF
>TRBV7-7|-|TRBD1|TRBJ2-3
TGTGCCAGCAGCCCGACAGGGTACGCAGATACGCAGTATTTT
CASSPTGYADTQYF
>TRBV4-1|many|-|TRBJ2-1
TGCGCCAGCAGCCAGCTCGTTCAGGGGACCAATGAGCAGTTCTTC
CASSQLVQGTNEQFF
>TRBV6-6|-|-|TRBJ2-3
TGTACCAGCAGTAACCAGGATACGCAGTATTTT
CTSSNQDTQYF
>TRBV28|few|TRBD1|TRBJ1-2
TGTGCCAGCATTTCCAGGGGGCGCCGGGGCTATGGCTACACCTTC
CASISRGRRGYGYTF
>TRBV5-6|-|-|TRBJ1-1
TGTGCCAGCGGGGACGATAGGCACACTGAAGCTTTCTTT
CASGDDRHTEAFF
>TRBV12-3/TRBV12-4|-|-|TRBJ1-1
TGTGCCAGCAGTCTGCCCCCAGGGGAAGGGGCTGAAGCTTTCTTT
CASSLPPGEGAEAFF
>TRBV2|few|-|TRBJ2-5
TGTGCCAGCACAACCACCCAAGAGACCCAGTACTTC
CASTTTQETQYF
>TRBV30|-|-|TRBJ1-3
TGTGCCTGGAGCCTGGGGGGTAGTGGAAACACCATATATTTT
CAWSLGGSGNTIYF
>TRBV11-2|-|TRBD1|TRBJ1-4
TGTGCCAGCAGCTATCGAGGACAGGGGAAAACTAATGAAAAACTGTTTTTT
CASSYRGQGKTNEKLFF
>TRBV5-5|many|-|TRBJ2-4
TGTGCCAGCAGCTTTTATTCAGGGGCGAACATTCAGTACTTC
CASSFYSGANIQYF